The 3 T cell receptor beta chains below were found in one sample sequenced in a study of T-cell memory formation after mild COVID-19 (dated by TCRdb to about 2021). Receptor libraries were prepared by 5' RACE. The sequencing machine was an Illumina NovaSeq 6000. The public reads were quality trimmed at Q25 with fastp and then assembled into clones with MiXCR by TCRdb, keeping productive beta chains. Rows matching on CDR3 protein sequence are summarized as one entry with the most common DNA and genes. The sample data list about 360,000 distinct CDR3 sequences, and around 13% of these were observed just once. The top ten clonotypes cover 20% to 25% of the sample. Sequenced material: PBMCs or a T cell subset sorted from them (not recorded which). These receptors all come from a man between 18 and 29 years old who had mild COVID-19 (a few samples of this study predate the infection). The sample titles of this study are shuffled in the database, so cell type and time point are left out; the donor was told from shared clones.

This clonotype has a count of ten or more. The chain uses TRBV7-2 and TRBJ2-3; D remains unclear. This CDR3 is built from 13 residues. Trimming shortened V by 3 bases and J by 0 bases, and 4 bases separated the two germline ends. Looked up from germline, CDR1 is SGHTA and CDR2 is FQGNSA. DNA of the CDR3: TGTGCCAGCAGCTTTGTGAGCACAGATACGCAGTATTTT. Its translation is CASSFVSTDTQYF.

This clonotype occurred many times. The J gene is TRBJ2-3, the V gene TRBV3-1, with unresolved D. Germline loops: CDR1 LGHDT, CDR2 YNNKEL (reference sequence). The CDR3 has 13 amino acids. Deletions cut 2 bases from V and 7 bases from J, with 10 bases between. The CDR3 DNA follows: TGTGCCAGCAGCCAATTCGTCGGCAATACGCAGTATTTT. Its protein is CASSQFVGNTQYF.

This clonotype was seen ten or more times. The V and J genes are TRBV4-2 and TRBJ1-2; D unclear. V lost 0 bases to trimming and J lost 8 bases, with 22 bases between them. CDR1 and CDR2 (germline): LGHNA, YNFKEQ. The length of the CDR3 is 17 residues. CDR3 sequence: CASSQDRRTLDAGGYTF. The CDR3 DNA sequence: TGTGCCAGCAGCCAAGATCGAAGGACCCTCGACGCTGGCGGCTACACCTTC.